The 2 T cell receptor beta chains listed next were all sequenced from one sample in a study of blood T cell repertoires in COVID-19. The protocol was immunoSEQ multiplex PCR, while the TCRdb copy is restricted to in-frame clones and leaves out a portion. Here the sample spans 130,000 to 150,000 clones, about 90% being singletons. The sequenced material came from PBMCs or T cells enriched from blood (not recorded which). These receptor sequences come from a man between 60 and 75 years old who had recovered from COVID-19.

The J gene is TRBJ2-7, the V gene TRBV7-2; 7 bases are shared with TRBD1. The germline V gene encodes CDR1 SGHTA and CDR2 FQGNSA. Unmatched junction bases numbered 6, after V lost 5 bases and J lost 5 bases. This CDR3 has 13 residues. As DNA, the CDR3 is TGTGCCAGCAGCATAAAGACAGGGAACGAGCAGTACTTC. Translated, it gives CASSIKTGNEQYF.

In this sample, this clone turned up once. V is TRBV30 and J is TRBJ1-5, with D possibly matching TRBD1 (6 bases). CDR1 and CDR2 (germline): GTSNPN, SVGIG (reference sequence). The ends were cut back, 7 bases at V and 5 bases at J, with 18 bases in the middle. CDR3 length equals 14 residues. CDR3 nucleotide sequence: TGTGCCTTTACAGGGAAGGGTAAGGATCAGCCCCAGCATTTT. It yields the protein CAFTGKGKDQPQHF.